These 15 T cell receptor beta chains came from one sample sequenced in a study of cytomegalovirus exposure and HLA in healthy donors. The PCR was carried out with 60 Vbeta primers and 13 Jbeta primers. Sequencing was performed with immunoSEQ multiplex PCR; in TCRdb, only in-frame clones are kept and a portion is missing. Listed are approximately 71,000 clones; over 3% falls within the top ten. Sequencing was carried out using PBMCs. Source of these receptors: a female donor in good health and CMV-seropositive.

The CDR3: CASSRPGVENGYTF. For the CDR3, the DNA is TGCGCCAGCAGCCGACCGGGGGTAGAGAATGGCTACACCTTC. The chain is built from TRBV5-1 and TRBJ1-2, with D possibly TRBD1 on 5 matching bases. CDR3 size: 14 residues. Trimming left V 4 bases short and J 6 bases short, with 16 bases between. Looked up from germline, CDR1 is SGHRS and CDR2 is YFSETQ.

The chain has TRBV2 and TRBJ1-5, with TRBD1 as a possible D gene (5 bases). From germline, CDR1 is SNHLY and CDR2 FYNNEI. There are 15 residues in the CDR3. The V end lost 0 bases, the J end lost 1 base, and 7 bases lay between the germline ends. Here the CDR3 reads CASSEAGLSNQPQHF. The DNA for the CDR3 is TGTGCCAGCAGTGAAGCGGGGCTGAGCAATCAGCCCCAGCATTTT. Combining the CDR3 with reference TRBV2 and TRBJ1-5 gives the whole variable domain EPEVTQTPSHQVTQMGQEVILRCVPISNHLYFYWYRQILGQKVEFLVSFYNNEISEKSEIFDDQFSVERPDGSNFTLKIRSTKLEDSAMYFCASSEAGLSNQPQHFGDGTRLSIL.

The chain joins TRBV29-1 to TRBJ2-7; TRBD2 agrees at 14 bases. Trimming cost V 5 bases and J 3 bases; bases outside gene matches: 6. CDR3 size: 15 residues. The germline gives CDR1 SQVTM, CDR2 ANQGSEA. CDR3 nucleotide sequence: TGCAGCGTTCGATCCGGGACTAGCGGGAGCTACGAGCAGTACTTC. Encoded protein: CSVRSGTSGSYEQYF.

The chain uses TRBV9 and TRBJ1-1, with 7 bases fitting TRBD1. Germline V gene sequence: CDR1 SGDLS, CDR2 YYNGEE. V lost 4 bases and J lost 8; bases outside the gene matches: 8. The CDR3 totals 13 residues. CDR3 in amino acids: CASSKDRDSEAFF. CDR3 nucleotide sequence: TGTGCCAGCAGCAAAGACAGGGATTCCGAAGCTTTCTTT. The full variable domain, rest sourced from reference TRBV9 and TRBJ1-1, is DSGVTQTPKHLITATGQRVTLRCSPRSGDLSVYWYQQSLDQGLQFLIQYYNGEERAKGNILERFSAQQFPDLHSELNLSSLELGDSALYFCASSKDRDSEAFFGQGTRLTVV.

V usage is TRBV11-3 and J usage is TRBJ2-7; 8 bases line up with TRBD1. CDR1 and CDR2 from the germline V gene are SGHNT and YENEEA. The ends lost 3 bases at V and 3 bases at J; junction bases unmatched: 10. The CDR3 runs to 16 residues. DNA for the CDR3: TGTGCCAGCAGCTTCGGACTATCAGGGGGCATCTACGAGCAGTACTTC. It encodes CASSFGLSGGIYEQYF.

The chain uses TRBV14 and TRBJ2-7, with D perhaps TRBD1 (6 bases). Between the trimmed V and J ends, which lost 3 bases and 2 bases, there was a span of 20 bases. Per the germline V gene, CDR1 is SGHDN and CDR2 is FVKESK. CDR3 length equals 17 residues. The CDR3 region has the DNA TGTGCCAGCAGCCAGACCTACACCGAGGGGGACCCCTACGAGCAGTACTTC. It codes for CASSQTYTEGDPYEQYF.

The chain carries TRBV5-1 and TRBJ2-3; weak D call: TRBD2 (6 bases). There are 15 residues in the CDR3. Trimming cost V 0 bases and J 4 bases, with 12 bases left between them. Germline assignment: CDR1 SGHRS and CDR2 YFSETQ. The CDR3 loop is CASSLGGGTADTQYF. As DNA, the CDR3 is TGCGCCAGCAGCTTGGGTGGGGGGACCGCAGATACGCAGTATTTT.

V usage is TRBV4-2 and J usage is TRBJ1-1; no firm D call. V dropped 0 bases and J dropped 2 bases, with 10 bases sitting between them. This CDR3 spans 15 amino acids. Germline-derived CDR1 and CDR2 are LGHNA and YNFKEQ. CDR3 residues: CASSQEPLTNTEAFF. CDR3 DNA: TGTGCCAGCAGCCAAGAACCCCTAACTAACACTGAAGCTTTCTTT.

The V gene is TRBV10-1, the J gene TRBJ2-1; 8 bases align to TRBD2. Germline assignment: CDR1 WNHNN and CDR2 SYGVQD (reference sequence). The CDR3 runs 15 residues. V trimming: 0 bases; J trimming: 7 bases; junction bases outside the gene matches: 5. The CDR3 spells CASSESTGGPNEQFF. CDR3 in DNA: TGCGCCAGCAGTGAGTCTACGGGAGGGCCGAATGAGCAGTTCTTC.

The V call is TRBV6-5, the J call TRBJ2-3; 8 bases are a match to TRBD1. The CDR3 runs to 14 residues. With V trimmed by 0 bases and J by 7 bases, 3 bases remained unmatched. The germline V gene encodes CDR1 MNHEY and CDR2 SVGAGI. Written as DNA, the CDR3 is TGTGCCAGCAGTTACTCACAGGGGGTTAATACGCAGTATTTT. It codes for CASSYSQGVNTQYF.

The rearrangement uses TRBV10-3 and TRBJ2-7; 9 nucleotides align to TRBD2. Germline-derived CDR1 and CDR2 are ENHRY and SYGVKD. V lost 3 bases to trimming and J lost 2 bases; unmatched junction nucleotides: 5. CDR3 length: 15 amino acids. The CDR3 loop reads CAISELAGPTYEQYF. For the CDR3, the DNA is TGTGCCATCAGTGAACTAGCGGGTCCCACCTACGAGCAGTACTTC.

The chain couples TRBV29-1 to TRBJ2-2; 13 bases line up with TRBD2. Germline values: CDR1 SQVTM, CDR2 ANQGSEA. Losses at the gene ends were 7 bases for V and 5 bases for J; bases not matched to a gene: 4. The CDR3 sequence is 14 residues long. CDR3 residues: CSGQTSGGTGELFF. The CDR3 DNA reads as TGCAGCGGTCAGACTAGCGGGGGGACCGGGGAGCTGTTTTTT.

This chain connects TRBV7-9 to TRBJ1-1, with unresolved D. V gave up 6 bases and J gave up 3 bases, with 17 bases separating them. Germline loops: CDR1 SEHNR, CDR2 FQNEAQ (reference sequence). CDR3 length: 15 residues. The CDR3 loop is CASRPETGFYTEAFF. The CDR3 region has the DNA TGTGCCAGCAGGCCCGAAACCGGGTTCTACACTGAAGCTTTCTTT.

The chain joins TRBV6-5 to TRBJ2-7; tentatively, D is TRBD1 (5 bases). This CDR3 contains 14 residues. Trimming shortened V by 2 bases and J by 6 bases, and 14 bases separated the two germline ends. Germline CDR1 MNHEY, CDR2 SVGAGI. This chain's CDR3 is CASSYPGKGGEQYF. Here the CDR3 DNA reads TGTGCCAGCAGTTACCCAGGGAAGGGTGGCGAGCAGTACTTC.

For the CDR3, the DNA is TGCGCCAGCAGCTTGGGTGAGAGCACAGATACGCAGTATTTT. Protein sequence: CASSLGESTDTQYF. The J gene is TRBJ2-3, the V gene TRBV5-1; D gene uncertain. Germline V gene sequence: CDR1 SGHRS, CDR2 YFSETQ. This CDR3 is built from 14 residues. V gave up 0 bases and J gave up 0 bases, with 5 bases separating them.